This is a list of T cell receptor beta chains from one sample in a study of Tregs in tolerant kidney transplant recipients. Generated by immunoSEQ multiplex PCR, the TCRdb table keeps only in-frame clones and is missing some. This table holds fewer than 150,000 clones, around 94% found once. The sequencing sample was made of CD4+ T cells from blood. These receptors came from a human donor in good health. Each CDR3 is given with its conserved first and last residue. Fields, in order: CDR3 DNA, CDR3 protein, J gene, clone size, D gene, V gene. D genes are given only for firm matches. Size is stated for part of the rows, as once, few or many counts, or as a class when the clone is expanded.

CDR3nt: TGCGCCAGCAGCTTGACGGCGGCAGGGCCAACTAATGAAAAACTGTTTTTT
CDR3aa: CASSLTAAGPTNEKLFF
j_gene: TRBJ1-4
abundance: .
d_gene: .
v_gene: TRBV5-1

CDR3nt: TGTGCCACCAGCAGAGATACGTCGAGGTGGGGGGAGACCCAGTACTTC
CDR3aa: CATSRDTSRWGETQYF
j_gene: TRBJ2-5
abundance: .
d_gene: .
v_gene: TRBV15

CDR3nt: TGTGCCAGCAGCCAACCGAGGACTGCAAGTCACACTGAAGCTTTCTTT
CDR3aa: CASSQPRTASHTEAFF
j_gene: TRBJ1-1
abundance: once
d_gene: .
v_gene: TRBV28

CDR3nt: TGTGCCAGCAGGCTGTCTGGGAGAGCGAACACTGAAGCTTTCTTT
CDR3aa: CASRLSGRANTEAFF
j_gene: TRBJ1-1
abundance: .
d_gene: .
v_gene: TRBV6-5

CDR3nt: TGCGCCAGCAGCCAAGTGGACTTGGGGTTTTACAATGAGCAGTTCTTC
CDR3aa: CASSQVDLGFYNEQFF
j_gene: TRBJ2-1
abundance: .
d_gene: .
v_gene: TRBV4-1

CDR3nt: TGCGCCAGCAGCTTGGGGGGAGGGCCGCAAGAGACCCAGTACTTC
CDR3aa: CASSLGGGPQETQYF
j_gene: TRBJ2-5
abundance: .
d_gene: TRBD2
v_gene: TRBV5-1

CDR3nt: TGTGCCACCAGCAGGGACACGGGCAGAACGGGCGAGCAGTACTTC
CDR3aa: CATSRDTGRTGEQYF
j_gene: TRBJ2-7
abundance: .
d_gene: .
v_gene: TRBV15

CDR3nt: TGTGCCATCCATTCCAGTTCCCCCGGGGAGCTGTTTTTT
CDR3aa: CAIHSSSPGELFF
j_gene: TRBJ2-2
abundance: .
d_gene: .
v_gene: TRBV10-3

CDR3nt: TGTGCCAGCAGCAAGACAGGGGTGGGAATGTTCTTC
CDR3aa: CASSKTGVGMFF
j_gene: TRBJ2-1
abundance: .
d_gene: TRBD1
v_gene: TRBV11-3

CDR3nt: TGTGCCAGCAGTTACGGTCCTCCGGGGCGAGAGACCCAGTACTTC
CDR3aa: CASSYGPPGRETQYF
j_gene: TRBJ2-5
abundance: .
d_gene: .
v_gene: TRBV6-5

CDR3nt: TGTGCCAGCAGTGCCCGGGGACAGGGGGCGGTATACGAGCAGTACTTC
CDR3aa: CASSARGQGAVYEQYF
j_gene: TRBJ2-7
abundance: .
d_gene: TRBD1
v_gene: TRBV6-1

CDR3nt: TGTGCCAGCAGCTTGACACCCTACGAGCAGTACTTC
CDR3aa: CASSLTPYEQYF
j_gene: TRBJ2-7
abundance: once
d_gene: .
v_gene: TRBV7-9

CDR3nt: TGTGCCAGCAGTGATCGTCAGGGGCTGGGCTACACCTTC
CDR3aa: CASSDRQGLGYTF
j_gene: TRBJ1-2
abundance: .
d_gene: .
v_gene: TRBV6-4

CDR3nt: TGTGCCACCACTCCTCCGGGGGGGGATGGCTACACCTTC
CDR3aa: CATTPPGGDGYTF
j_gene: TRBJ1-2
abundance: .
d_gene: .
v_gene: TRBV6-5

CDR3nt: TGTGCCAGCAGTTACTCGATTGGGACAGGGGATGAAAAACTGTTTTTT
CDR3aa: CASSYSIGTGDEKLFF
j_gene: TRBJ1-4
abundance: .
d_gene: TRBD1
v_gene: TRBV6-6

CDR3nt: TGTGCCAGCAGTTCCGGGACTAGCGGGAGCTACGAGCAGTACTTC
CDR3aa: CASSSGTSGSYEQYF
j_gene: TRBJ2-7
abundance: .
d_gene: TRBD2
v_gene: TRBV6-1

CDR3nt: TGCGCCAGCAGTCGGAGGGATGCAACTAATGAAAAACTGTTTTTT
CDR3aa: CASSRRDATNEKLFF
j_gene: TRBJ1-4
abundance: .
d_gene: .
v_gene: TRBV5-1

CDR3nt: TGTGCCACCAGCAGAGATCGGGGACGGGGGTCGTTCTTC
CDR3aa: CATSRDRGRGSFF
j_gene: TRBJ2-1
abundance: few
d_gene: .
v_gene: TRBV15

CDR3nt: TGTGCCAGTACCCAGGGGACGGATCGATACAATGAGCAGTTCTTC
CDR3aa: CASTQGTDRYNEQFF
j_gene: TRBJ2-1
abundance: once
d_gene: .
v_gene: TRBV19

CDR3nt: TGCGCCAGCAGCCCCACTCGCAGCCTCTATGGCTACACCTTC
CDR3aa: CASSPTRSLYGYTF
j_gene: TRBJ1-2
abundance: .
d_gene: .
v_gene: TRBV5-1

CDR3nt: TGCGCCAGCACCTTTTCTGGACAGGGAGGATCCCGAGGCTACACCTTC
CDR3aa: CASTFSGQGGSRGYTF
j_gene: TRBJ1-2
abundance: .
d_gene: TRBD1
v_gene: TRBV5-1

CDR3nt: TGTGCCAGCAAAATCGACAGGTTGAACACCGGGGAGCTGTTTTTT
CDR3aa: CASKIDRLNTGELFF
j_gene: TRBJ2-2
abundance: .
d_gene: .
v_gene: TRBV19

CDR3nt: TGTGCCAGCAGTCCTGACAGTAACTATGGCTACACCTTC
CDR3aa: CASSPDSNYGYTF
j_gene: TRBJ1-2
abundance: once
d_gene: .
v_gene: TRBV2

CDR3nt: TGTGCCAGCAGCTTTGGACTTCAGCAACCCTACGAGCAGTACTTC
CDR3aa: CASSFGLQQPYEQYF
j_gene: TRBJ2-7
abundance: .
d_gene: .
v_gene: TRBV7-9

CDR3nt: TGTGCCAGCAGCCAAACCGGGACTAACACCGGGGAGCTGTTTTTT
CDR3aa: CASSQTGTNTGELFF
j_gene: TRBJ2-2
abundance: .
d_gene: .
v_gene: TRBV5-4

CDR3nt: TGTGCCAGCACCGAAGAGCAGGAGAACTATGGCTACACCTTC
CDR3aa: CASTEEQENYGYTF
j_gene: TRBJ1-2
abundance: .
d_gene: .
v_gene: TRBV6-5

CDR3nt: TGTGCCAGCAGCTTATACCTCCCCCTAGTGCGTGGCGCTGAAGCTTTCTTT
CDR3aa: CASSLYLPLVRGAEAFF
j_gene: TRBJ1-1
abundance: .
d_gene: .
v_gene: TRBV11-2

CDR3nt: TGTGCCAGCAGCCCCTCGGGACTAGCGGGCCTCACAGATACGCAGTATTTT
CDR3aa: CASSPSGLAGLTDTQYF
j_gene: TRBJ2-3
abundance: .
d_gene: TRBD2
v_gene: TRBV7-7

CDR3nt: TGTGCCACCTCGACGGAATATAGCAATCAGCCCCAGCATTTT
CDR3aa: CATSTEYSNQPQHF
j_gene: TRBJ1-5
abundance: .
d_gene: .
v_gene: TRBV10-3

CDR3nt: TGTGCCAGTACTCTTCGGGCCCGCTCCTACAATGAGCAGTTCTTC
CDR3aa: CASTLRARSYNEQFF
j_gene: TRBJ2-1
abundance: .
d_gene: .
v_gene: TRBV2

CDR3nt: TGTGCCAGCAGTCGGGACCAATCTAGCACAGATACGCAGTATTTT
CDR3aa: CASSRDQSSTDTQYF
j_gene: TRBJ2-3
abundance: .
d_gene: .
v_gene: TRBV6-4

CDR3nt: TGTGCCAGCAGTTACGACAGTACGGGCACTGAAGCTTTCTTT
CDR3aa: CASSYDSTGTEAFF
j_gene: TRBJ1-1
abundance: .
d_gene: .
v_gene: TRBV6-6

CDR3nt: TGTGCCAGCAGTCGTGTTACATTTGGCAGTGAGCAGTTCTTC
CDR3aa: CASSRVTFGSEQFF
j_gene: TRBJ2-1
abundance: few
d_gene: .
v_gene: TRBV5-6

CDR3nt: TGTGCCTGGAGTGGCGCAAAGGCTAACTATGGCTACACCTTC
CDR3aa: CAWSGAKANYGYTF
j_gene: TRBJ1-2
abundance: .
d_gene: .
v_gene: TRBV30

CDR3nt: TGCAGCGTTGAAGTTGGAGGGGCAGAGACCCAGTACTTC
CDR3aa: CSVEVGGAETQYF
j_gene: TRBJ2-5
abundance: few
d_gene: .
v_gene: TRBV29-1

CDR3nt: TGTGCCAGCAGCTTAGATTTCCAGGCTGAGCAGTTCTTC
CDR3aa: CASSLDFQAEQFF
j_gene: TRBJ2-1
abundance: .
d_gene: .
v_gene: TRBV11-2

CDR3nt: TGTGCCAGTTACAGGGACGTCTACGAGCAGTACTTC
CDR3aa: CASYRDVYEQYF
j_gene: TRBJ2-7
abundance: once
d_gene: .
v_gene: TRBV28

CDR3nt: TGTGCCAGCTCACCACCACAACCCGGAGGTGACACTGAAGCTTTCTTT
CDR3aa: CASSPPQPGGDTEAFF
j_gene: TRBJ1-1
abundance: .
d_gene: .
v_gene: TRBV18

CDR3nt: TGTGCCAGCAGACCCCCTGGACTCCGCACAGATACGCAGTATTTT
CDR3aa: CASRPPGLRTDTQYF
j_gene: TRBJ2-3
abundance: .
d_gene: .
v_gene: TRBV27

CDR3nt: TGTGCCAGTAGTAGGGGACTGAACACCGGGGAGCTGTTTTTT
CDR3aa: CASSRGLNTGELFF
j_gene: TRBJ2-2
abundance: once
d_gene: .
v_gene: TRBV19

CDR3nt: TGCGCCAGCAGCTTGGCCGTGAACACTGGGACCCAGTACTTC
CDR3aa: CASSLAVNTGTQYF
j_gene: TRBJ2-5
abundance: .
d_gene: .
v_gene: TRBV5-1

CDR3nt: TGTGCCAGCTCACCCGTCAACACAGGGGGTAATGAGCAGTTCTTC
CDR3aa: CASSPVNTGGNEQFF
j_gene: TRBJ2-1
abundance: .
d_gene: TRBD1
v_gene: TRBV18